What follows are 18 T cell receptor beta chains derived from one specimen sequenced in a study of blood T cell repertoires in COVID-19. Repertoires were generated with immunoSEQ multiplex PCR, while TCRdb's copy carries only in-frame clones and drops some. This sample has a few hundred thousand clones, with about 83% found just once. Sample: peripheral blood. The source is a man younger than 40 who had recovered from COVID-19.

V usage is TRBV10-2 and J usage is TRBJ2-2; possibly TRBD2 for D (6 bases). The CDR3 totals 14 residues. The V end was cut by 2 bases, the J end by 6 bases, with 10 bases between. CDR1 is WSHSY, CDR2 SAAADI, per germline. Written as DNA, the CDR3 is TGCGCCAGCAGTGAGACTAGCCACGCCGGGGAGCTGTTTTTT. It encodes CASSETSHAGELFF.

The chain combines TRBV27 with TRBJ2-7, with a tentative D call TRBD1 (6 bases). With 4 bases removed from V and 4 bases from J, the gap between germline ends came to 14 bases. CDR1 and CDR2 from the germline V gene are MNHEY and SMNVEV (reference sequence). This CDR3 spans 14 amino acids. The CDR3 reads CASSSTGQFYEQYF. CDR3 bases: TGTGCCAGCAGTTCCACCGGACAGTTTTACGAGCAGTACTTC.

For the CDR3, the DNA is TGTGCCAGCAGCCCAGCGGGGTCGAACACCGGGGAGCTGTTTTTT. It translates to CASSPAGSNTGELFF. This chain joins TRBV5-6 and TRBJ2-2, with 7 bases fitting TRBD2. CDR3 length: 15 amino acids. CDR1 and CDR2 (germline): SGHDT, YYEEEE. Unmatched junction bases numbered 3, after V lost 4 bases and J lost 0 bases.

This clone was seen a single time. The rearrangement links TRBV2 to TRBJ2-7; 7 nucleotides match TRBD1. Germline trimming cut 7 bases from V and 4 bases from J; bases unmatched to any gene: 1. The CDR3 runs to 11 residues. The germline V gene has CDR1 SNHLY and CDR2 FYNNEI. The CDR3 here is CASMGQYEQYF. The CDR3 nucleotides are TGTGCCAGCATGGGACAGTACGAGCAGTACTTC. The full variable domain, its missing parts supplied by reference TRBV2 and TRBJ2-7, is EPEVTQTPSHQVTQMGQEVILRCVPISNHLYFYWYRQILGQKVEFLVSFYNNEISEKSEIFDDQFSVERPDGSNFTLKIRSTKLEDSAMYFCASMGQYEQYFGPGTRLTVT.

For the CDR3, the DNA is TGTGCCAGCAGTGAATGGCAGGGGGCGACGGAGACCCAGTACTTC. It codes for CASSEWQGATETQYF. J is TRBJ2-5 and V is TRBV6-1; 8 bases align to TRBD1. The CDR3 spans 15 residues. Losses at the gene ends were 2 bases for V and 5 bases for J; bases not matched to a gene: 7. CDR1 MNHNS and CDR2 SASEGT come from the germline V gene.

This rearrangement joins TRBV7-2 to TRBJ1-6; possibly TRBD1 for D (6 bases). Deletions cut 5 bases from V and 13 bases from J, with 18 bases between. Per germline, CDR1 SGHTA and CDR2 FQGNSA. This CDR3 has 14 amino acids. The CDR3 reads CASSLTGPESPLHF. The CDR3 bases are TGTGCCAGCAGCCTGACAGGACCCGAGTCTCCCCTCCACTTT.

The rearrangement links TRBV9 to TRBJ1-2; the D is unclear. The V end lost 3 bases, the J end lost 8 bases, and 11 bases lay between the germline ends. This CDR3 has 12 residues. Germline-derived CDR1 and CDR2 are SGDLS and YYNGEE. The CDR3 sequence is CASSANSRGYTF. For the CDR3, the DNA is TGTGCCAGCAGCGCCAATTCGAGGGGCTACACCTTC.

The chain employs TRBV18 and TRBJ2-2; D may be TRBD1 (6 bases). The germline V and J ends were trimmed by 0 bases and 6 bases, with 8 bases remaining between them. The CDR3 is 14 residues long. Germline lookup yields CDR1 KGHSH and CDR2 LQKENI. The DNA of the CDR3 is TGTGCCAGCTCACCACCGAGGGGGTCCGGGGAGCTGTTTTTT. Protein sequence: CASSPPRGSGELFF.

In its sample, this clone was seen a few times. V usage is TRBV5-6 and J usage is TRBJ2-2; D possibly corresponds to TRBD2 (6 bases). This CDR3 is 15 amino acids long. With 0 bases removed from V and 4 bases from J, the gap between germline ends came to 10 bases. Germline loops: CDR1 SGHDT, CDR2 YYEEEE. The CDR3 sequence is CASSLEWRGTGELFF. CDR3 sequence (DNA): TGTGCCAGCAGCTTGGAGTGGAGGGGCACCGGGGAGCTGTTTTTT.

This clone appeared a few times. The chain is built from TRBV7-9 and TRBJ2-4; D may be TRBD1 (5 bases). The germline gives CDR1 SEHNR, CDR2 FQNEAQ (reference sequence). Trimming removed 5 bases at V and 3 bases at J, with 11 bases between. This CDR3 region has 14 residues. The CDR3 sequence is CASSAGFVKNIQYF. DNA of the CDR3: TGTGCCAGCAGCGCAGGGTTCGTCAAAAACATTCAGTACTTC.

The genes are TRBV27 and TRBJ1-3; tentative D call: TRBD1 (6 bases). This CDR3 region has 14 residues. Germline V CDR1 and CDR2: MNHEY, SMNVEV (reference sequence). Between the trimmed V and J ends, which lost 6 bases and 2 bases, there was a span of 11 bases. This CDR3 is CASRGAGAGNTIYF. CDR3 sequence (DNA): TGTGCCAGCAGAGGTGCAGGGGCTGGAAACACCATATATTTT.

This chain joins TRBV28 and TRBJ2-1; 7 nucleotides agree with TRBD1. J gave up 3 bases and V 4 bases, and 6 bases lay outside the gene matches. Germline-derived CDR1 and CDR2 are MDHEN and SYDVKM. The CDR3 has 15 amino acids. The CDR3 DNA is TGTGCCAGCAGTTCCCCGACAGGGAACTACAATGAGCAGTTCTTC. Protein product: CASSSPTGNYNEQFF.

This clone was recorded once. The V gene is TRBV24-1, the J gene TRBJ2-2; D may be TRBD2 (7 bases). Germline values: CDR1 KGHDR, CDR2 SFDVKD. This CDR3 contains 15 residues. Between the trimmed V and J ends, which lost 9 bases and 6 bases, there was a span of 19 bases. CDR3 bases: TGTGCCACCGAGTCGGGGGGCCCACAGGCCGGGGAGCTGTTTTTT. It codes for CATESGGPQAGELFF.

The V call is TRBV11-2, the J call TRBJ1-6; 9 nucleotides line up with TRBD1. The CDR3 totals 15 residues. V was clipped by 1 base and J by 8 bases; unmatched bases: 3. Germline V gives CDR1 SGHAT, CDR2 FQNNGV. The CDR3 DNA follows: TGTGCCAGCAGCTTAGTTGGGACAGGGTATTCACCCCTCCACTTT. Protein: CASSLVGTGYSPLHF.

The chain recombines TRBV25-1 with TRBJ2-6, with D possibly being TRBD2 (6 bases). Germline assignment: CDR1 MGHDK and CDR2 SYGVNS. This CDR3 has 18 residues. Trimming cost V 5 bases and J 3 bases, with 20 bases left between them. CDR3 residues: CASSPPGGSGSGANVLTF. The CDR3, as DNA: TGTGCCAGCAGTCCACCCGGGGGTTCAGGGAGTGGGGCCAACGTCCTGACTTTC.

The rearrangement uses TRBV19 and TRBJ2-2, with 10 bases that match TRBD1. Germline V CDR1 and CDR2: LNHDA, SQIVND (reference sequence). V shed 3 bases and J 3 bases; nucleotides not matched to a gene: 1. This CDR3 comprises 15 residues. The CDR3 reads CASSMTGGHTGELFF. As DNA, the CDR3 is TGTGCCAGTAGTATGACAGGGGGCCACACCGGGGAGCTGTTTTTT.

The CDR3 DNA sequence: TGTGCCAGCAGCCAAAAGCGGGGCAGGGAGACCCAGTACTTC. Protein sequence: CASSQKRGRETQYF. This chain links TRBV3-1 (or the pseudogene TRBV3-2) with TRBJ2-5, with 7 bases aligning to TRBD2. V was pared by 2 bases and J by 5 bases, with 5 bases of the junction left unmatched. Germline assignment: CDR1 LGHDT and CDR2 YNNKEL (reference sequence). This CDR3 region has 14 residues.

The chain couples TRBV9 to TRBJ2-5; 13 bases map to TRBD2. J was trimmed by 2 bases and V by 0 bases; bases with no gene match: 1. Per the germline V gene, CDR1 is SGDLS and CDR2 is YYNGEE. CDR3 length equals 16 residues. CDR3 region: CASSVELAGGQETQYF. Written as DNA, the CDR3 is TGTGCCAGCAGCGTAGAACTAGCGGGGGGGCAAGAGACCCAGTACTTC.